The next 21 T cell receptor beta chains were all read from a single sample in a study of cytomegalovirus exposure and HLA in healthy donors. Primers: 60 Vbeta forward and 13 Jbeta reverse. Sequencing was performed with immunoSEQ multiplex PCR; in TCRdb, only in-frame clones are kept and a portion is missing. The table records about 150,000 clones, approximately 80% of them present only once. Input material: PBMCs. The receptors stem from a woman aged 40 to 49 in good health and CMV-seropositive.

The DNA for the CDR3 is TGCGCCAGCAGCCAAGAATGGGAGGGCGGGTCTAGCACAGATACGCAGTATTTT. Amino acid sequence: CASSQEWEGGSSTDTQYF. The chain joins TRBV4-1 to TRBJ2-3, with 7 nucleotides matching TRBD2. V was pared by 0 bases and J by 0 bases, with 9 bases of the junction left unmatched. This CDR3 comprises 18 residues. CDR1 and CDR2 (germline): MGHRA, YSYEKL.

V gene TRBV6-5 combines with J gene TRBJ2-7; TRBD2 matches at 9 bases. Germline V gene lookup returns CDR1 MNHEY and CDR2 SVGAGI. The ends lost 6 bases at V and 3 bases at J; junction bases unmatched: 9. The CDR3 consists of 15 residues. The CDR3 here is CASRPLSGGLYEQYF. CDR3 sequence (DNA): TGTGCCAGCAGGCCACTTAGCGGGGGACTCTACGAGCAGTACTTC.

The chain uses TRBV27 and TRBJ1-1; D remains unclear. CDR1 and CDR2 from the germline V gene are MNHEY and SMNVEV (reference sequence). This CDR3 region has 13 residues. V was clipped by 7 bases and J by 6 bases, with 15 bases between them. The CDR3 here is CASTKRSPPEAFF. As DNA, the CDR3 is TGTGCCAGCACCAAGAGATCCCCGCCTGAAGCTTTCTTT.

J is TRBJ2-1 and V is TRBV29-1, with D uncertain. Germline CDR1 is SQVTM and CDR2 is ANQGSEA. The CDR3 consists of 13 residues. Between the trimmed V and J ends, which lost 1 base and 5 bases, there was a span of 9 bases. In nucleotides, the CDR3 is TGCAGCGTTGAAGGAGGCTTGCACAATGAGCAGTTCTTC. Protein sequence: CSVEGGLHNEQFF.

This chain uses TRBV29-1 with TRBJ1-2; the D is unclear. Looked up from germline, CDR1 is SQVTM and CDR2 is ANQGSEA. This CDR3 has 12 residues. Between the trimmed V and J ends, which lost 4 bases and 0 bases, there was a span of 6 bases. The CDR3 nucleotides are TGCAGCGTTGGGGCTGCTAACTATGGCTACACCTTC. Its translation is CSVGAANYGYTF. The full variable domain, with the rest looked up from reference TRBV29-1 and TRBJ1-2, is SAVISQKPSRDICQRGTSLTIQCQVDSQVTMMFWYRQQPGQSLTLIATANQGSEATYESGFVIDKFPISRPNLTFSTLTVSNMSPEDSSIYLCSVGAANYGYTFGSGTRLTVV.

The chain uses TRBV27 and TRBJ2-2, with D unresolved. The germline V gene has CDR1 MNHEY and CDR2 SMNVEV (reference sequence). The CDR3 is 14 amino acids. Trimming pared 2 bases from V and 2 bases from J, leaving 6 bases between. The CDR3 DNA reads TGTGCCAGCAGTTTAGGCAGAAACACCGGGGAGCTGTTTTTT. The encoded protein is CASSLGRNTGELFF.

This clone was counted between two and nine times. J is TRBJ1-1 and V is TRBV9; TRBD1 agrees at 12 bases. Unmatched junction bases numbered 6, after V lost 6 bases and J lost 3 bases. The CDR3 consists of 15 residues. Looked up from germline, CDR1 is SGDLS and CDR2 is YYNGEE. The CDR3 loop is CASTRDRGRDTEAFF. The CDR3, as DNA: TGTGCCAGCACCCGGGACAGGGGGCGCGACACTGAAGCTTTCTTT.

The chain joins TRBV5-1 to TRBJ2-5; D remains ambiguous. CDR3 size: 15 residues. Trimming removed 0 bases at V and 2 bases at J, with 11 bases between. Looked up from germline, CDR1 is SGHRS and CDR2 is YFSETQ. For the CDR3, the DNA is TGCGCCAGCAGCTTGGCCGTAGCTCCTCAAGAGACCCAGTACTTC. It translates to CASSLAVAPQETQYF.

This clone occurred a few times. The gene calls are TRBV2 and TRBJ2-3; D is possibly TRBD2 (5 bases). V was pared by 8 bases and J by 6 bases, with 12 bases between. The CDR3 has 12 residues. Germline CDR1 reads SNHLY; CDR2 reads FYNNEI. The CDR3 coding sequence is TGTGCCAGCTCTGAGGGAGCGGATACGCAGTATTTT. Its protein product is CASSEGADTQYF.

This chain links TRBV5-1 with TRBJ2-6, with 9 bases identical to TRBD2. Germline-derived CDR1 and CDR2 are SGHRS and YFSETQ. V dropped 4 bases and J dropped 0; count of bases not matched to a gene: 14. The CDR3 spans 20 residues. The CDR3 sequence is CASSTGRGREGHSGANVLTF. CDR3 nucleotide sequence: TGCGCCAGCAGCACGGGTCGGGGGCGGGAGGGCCACTCTGGGGCCAACGTCCTGACTTTC.

The rearrangement joins TRBV29-1 to TRBJ2-7; TRBD2 matches 7 bases. Trimming took 4 bases from V and 2 from J; bases not matched to a gene: 11. CDR3 length equals 15 residues. Per germline, CDR1 SQVTM and CDR2 ANQGSEA. The CDR3 region is CSVVEGGRGAYEQYF. The CDR3 coding sequence is TGCAGCGTTGTGGAGGGCGGGAGAGGGGCCTACGAGCAGTACTTC.

J is TRBJ2-5 and V is TRBV9; D is possibly TRBD1 (7 bases). The germline V gene has CDR1 SGDLS and CDR2 YYNGEE. CDR3 length equals 14 residues. Trimming left V 3 bases short and J 4 bases short, with 13 bases between. CDR3 region: CASSGRGRGETQYF. CDR3 nucleotide sequence: TGTGCCAGCAGCGGGAGGGGGCGCGGAGAGACCCAGTACTTC.

The V and J genes are TRBV30 and TRBJ1-4; D is unresolved. The germline gives CDR1 GTSNPN, CDR2 SVGIG (reference sequence). The V gene lost 5 bases and the J gene lost 8 bases, with 9 bases spanning the gap. The CDR3 sequence is 11 residues long. The CDR3 DNA reads TGTGCCTGGGGGCAATGGGAAAAACTGTTTTTT. Its translation is CAWGQWEKLFF. Complete variable domain (other parts from reference TRBV30 and TRBJ1-4): SQTIHQWPATLVQPVGSPLSLECTVEGTSNPNLYWYRQAAGRGLQLLFYSVGIGQISSEVPQNLSASRPQDRQFILSSKKLLLSDSGFYLCAWGQWEKLFFGSGTQLSVL.

This clone was counted between two and nine times. This chain joins TRBV23-1 and TRBJ2-6, with D tentatively TRBD1 (5 bases). TRBV23-1 is placed among ORFs of uncertain function. The CDR3 is 18 amino acids. V was pared by 0 bases and J by 1 base, with 13 bases between. The CDR3 protein is CASSQSSRQGSGANVLTF. For the CDR3, the DNA is TGCGCCAGCAGTCAATCATCCAGGCAGGGTTCTGGGGCCAACGTCCTGACTTTC.

The chain joins TRBV27 to TRBJ1-1, with 9 bases lining up with TRBD1. The CDR3 contains 18 residues. V shed 8 bases, J shed 6 bases, and the junction held 22 bases outside the gene matches. Germline V lookup: CDR1 MNHEY, CDR2 SMNVEV (reference sequence). The CDR3 sequence: CASQGGLGQGMSSAEAFF. Written as DNA, the CDR3 is TGTGCCAGCCAGGGGGGTTTAGGACAGGGGATGTCGTCGGCTGAAGCTTTCTTT.

DNA of the CDR3: TGTGCCAGCAGCTGGACCGGGACTAGCGGCACAGATACGCAGTATTTT. It yields the protein CASSWTGTSGTDTQYF. The chain carries TRBV11-1 and TRBJ2-3; 10 nucleotides line up with TRBD2. The V and J ends lost 4 bases and 1 base, in that order; junction bases with no gene match: 5. This CDR3 comprises 16 residues. Germline V CDR1 and CDR2: SGHAT, FQDESV (reference sequence).

The chain joins TRBV7-9 to TRBJ1-2, with 7 bases identical to TRBD1. The length of the CDR3 is 11 residues. Trimming removed 5 bases from V and 7 bases from J; junction bases left unmatched: 1. The germline gives CDR1 SEHNR, CDR2 FQNEAQ (reference sequence). The CDR3 loop reads CASSAGGGYTF. The CDR3 coding sequence is TGTGCCAGCAGCGCAGGGGGTGGCTACACCTTC.

The chain employs TRBV28 and TRBJ1-1; D perhaps matches TRBD1 (6 bases). Germline CDR1 MDHEN, CDR2 SYDVKM. V lost 7 bases, J lost 2 bases, and 14 bases lay in between. The CDR3 is 14 amino acids. CDR3 coding DNA: TGTGCCAGCACTAAGGACAGCTACAACACTGAAGCTTTCTTT. Its protein product is CASTKDSYNTEAFF.

The gene calls are TRBV5-1 and TRBJ2-2; unclear D gene. Looked up from germline, CDR1 is SGHRS and CDR2 is YFSETQ. The CDR3 has 14 residues. V was clipped by 1 base and J by 13 bases, with 17 bases between them. The CDR3 region is CASSLSRASGRLFF. CDR3 DNA: TGCGCCAGCAGCTTGAGCAGAGCGAGTGGTAGGCTGTTTTTT.

The V and J genes are TRBV2 and TRBJ2-1; 8 bases fit TRBD2. CDR1 SNHLY and CDR2 FYNNEI come from the germline V gene. The CDR3 is 15 residues long. V gave up 4 bases and J gave up 9 bases; unmatched junction bases: 11. CDR3 sequence: CASSGRTSSKSEQFF. The CDR3 DNA sequence: TGTGCCAGCAGTGGACGGACTAGCTCGAAATCTGAGCAGTTCTTC.

The chain is built from TRBV11-2 and TRBJ2-7; the match to TRBD2 covers 10 bases. Germline V lookup: CDR1 SGHAT, CDR2 FQNNGV. This CDR3 is 15 amino acids long. V shed 6 bases and J 7 bases; nucleotides not matched to a gene: 12. DNA for the CDR3: TGTGCCAGCAGTCCGACTAGCGGGCCTACGGGGGAGCAGTACTTC. As protein: CASSPTSGPTGEQYF.